The sequence of this T cell receptor beta chain was determined in a study of identifying expanded T cells in peripheral blood (dated by TCRdb to the late 2010s). About the full investigation: Technical replicates were generated by sequencing separate aliquots of the same genomic DNA pool, with four replicates compared pairwise. What the authors observed across the whole study: It was expected by the authors that biological variance in healthy repertoires might increase further over much longer intervals, such as months to years. In all healthy donors, the variance in clone template counts between samples taken roughly 14 days apart rose significantly as total template count increased. Both the number of clones called differentially abundant and the false-positive rate were significantly reduced by the beta-binomial model across all healthy-donor time intervals. The binomial model flagged approximately 1.2 differentially abundant clones between technical replicates, compared with 15 to 17 over approximately two weeks and roughly 19 over around 4 weeks.

TCRbeta CDR3 regions were profiled with the immunoSEQ Assay using bias-controlled multiplex PCR amplification of genomic DNA. The study's processing was this. The absolute abundance of each unique TCRbeta CDR3 region was quantified after sequences were collapsed and filtered. Differential abundance was assessed using a binomial (Fisher-equivalent) model and a beta-binomial model in which time-dependent variance fitted from healthy donors was added. Clones with fewer than 5 combined templates were removed, and differential abundance was called for clones with a Benjamini-Hochberg FDR below 0.01. In the beta-binomial model, variance was expressed as a function of the total template count across the two samples, in the form v = (b*log(k)+a)^2. TCRdb mirrors the immuneACCESS table, restricted to in-frame sequences. Some clones are absent from its copies; in checked studies, under half trace to an unresolved V gene, and the reason for the others is unknown. V, J and clone size were drawn from that table, and D and trimming were deduced from the DNA. Recorded for this sample are more than 80,000 clones; about 91% of them occurred a single time. Roughly 4.2% of the sample lies in the top ten.

A remark on this clone: Its antigen specificity is not known. No qualities accompany the bases; no much larger clone lies one base away.

During the collection period, no immune events, such as infections, were documented for the healthy donors. Blood repertoires from healthy donors were used as a training cohort for calibrating time-dependent variance in a beta-binomial model of differential abundance of T-cell clones. The training cohort included about ten healthy donors, of whom 3 were female and 7 were male. On average the donors were approximately 40 years old, and their ages spanned roughly 29 to 64 years. Obtained from a commercial supplier, whole blood was collected from each healthy donor at three time points set 2 to 3 weeks apart. Genomic DNA was extracted from unsorted whole blood for immunosequencing. V is shortened by 2 bases, J by 1 base, and the region joining them spans 9 bases. The CDR3 starts with the cysteine, ends with the phenylalanine, and has 13 residues. The sequence is cut down to CDR3 DNA, 39 bases in frame from base 1. Via the germline V gene (reference sequence), CDR1 is GTSNPN and CDR2 SVGIG.

The sequence links TRBV30 to TRBJ2-7; the D gene is perhaps TRBD1, from 6 matching bases. The sample taken for sequencing was blood. The TCR was taken from a person between 18 and 69 years old in good health. CDR3 loop: CAWSQGLSYEQYF. The nucleotide sequence reads TGTGCCTGGAGTCAGGGGCTATCCTACGAGCAGTACTTC.